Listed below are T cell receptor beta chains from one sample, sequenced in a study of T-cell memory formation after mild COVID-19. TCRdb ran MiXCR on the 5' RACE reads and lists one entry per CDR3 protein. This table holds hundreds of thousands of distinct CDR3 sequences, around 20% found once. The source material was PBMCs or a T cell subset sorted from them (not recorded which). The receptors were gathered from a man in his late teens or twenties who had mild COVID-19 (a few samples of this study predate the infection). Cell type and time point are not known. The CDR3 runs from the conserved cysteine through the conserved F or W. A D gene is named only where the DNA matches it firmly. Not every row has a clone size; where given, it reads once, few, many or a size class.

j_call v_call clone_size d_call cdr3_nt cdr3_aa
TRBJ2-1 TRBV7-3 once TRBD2 TGTGCCAGCAGCCCTGGACTAGCGTGTAACAATGAGCAGTTCTTC CASSPGLACNNEQFF
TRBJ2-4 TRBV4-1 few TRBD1 TGCGCCAGCAGCCAAGAAGGCCAGGGGGTGTCCACACAGTACTTC CASSQEGQGVSTQYF
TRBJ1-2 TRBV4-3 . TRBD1 TGCGCCAGCAGCAAAGACAGGGGGCCTTTCGGCTACACCTTC CASSKDRGPFGYTF
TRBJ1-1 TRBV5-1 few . TGCGCCAGCAGCTCTGGGGAGAGCACTGAAGCTTTCTTT CASSSGESTEAFF
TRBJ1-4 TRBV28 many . TGTGCCAGCAGTTTTATAGATAATGAAAAACTGTTTTTT CASSFIDNEKLFF
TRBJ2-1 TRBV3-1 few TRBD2 TGTGCCAGCAGCCCCTCGGGACTAGCGGGGGAGGGGCCCTACAATGAGCAGTTCTTC CASSPSGLAGEGPYNEQFF
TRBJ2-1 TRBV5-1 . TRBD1 TGCGCCAGCACCCGACAGGGGTTCTACAATGAGCAGTTCTTC CASTRQGFYNEQFF
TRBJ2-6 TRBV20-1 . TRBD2 TGCAGTGCTCTCCGGGGGGGCTCTGGGGCCAACGTCCTGACTTTC CSALRGGSGANVLTF
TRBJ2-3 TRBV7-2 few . TGTGCCAGCAGCTTAAGTAATCTCGATACGCAGTATTTT CASSLSNLDTQYF
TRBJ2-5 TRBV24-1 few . TGTGCCACCAGTGAGACATTCAGAGGGCGAGAGACCCAGTACTTC CATSETFRGRETQYF
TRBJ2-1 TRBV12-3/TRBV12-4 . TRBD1 TGTGCCAGCATGCCGGGACAGGCCTACAATGAGCAGTTCTTC CASMPGQAYNEQFF
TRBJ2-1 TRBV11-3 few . TGTGCCAGCAGCTCCACGGACAGTCATAGCTCCTACAATGAGCAGTTCTTC CASSSTDSHSSYNEQFF
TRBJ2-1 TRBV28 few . TGTGCCAGCAGTTTCAAGACTCTATACAATGAGCAGTTCTTC CASSFKTLYNEQFF
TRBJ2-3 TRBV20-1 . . TGCAGTGCTAGTCAGCCCCGGGCGGGGTTCCGAGATACGCAGTATTTT CSASQPRAGFRDTQYF
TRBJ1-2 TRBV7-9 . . TGTGCCAGCAGCTTAGTTGGGGACTATGGCTACACCTTC CASSLVGDYGYTF
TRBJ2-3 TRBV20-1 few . TGCAGTGCCCACGGGGGTACGCAGTATTTT CSAHGGTQYF
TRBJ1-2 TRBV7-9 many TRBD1 TGTGCCAGCAGCTCGGGACAGAACTATGGCTACACCTTC CASSSGQNYGYTF
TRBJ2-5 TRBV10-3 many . TGTGCCATCAGTGATGGGTTAACCCAGTACTTC CAISDGLTQYF
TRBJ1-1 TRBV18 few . TGTGCCAGCTCACCATTGGGTTCCGTTGAAGCTTTCTTT CASSPLGSVEAFF
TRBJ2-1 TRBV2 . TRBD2 TGTGCCAGCAGTGAAACTGCATTAGCGGGGAGGAACAATGAGCAGTTCTTC CASSETALAGRNNEQFF
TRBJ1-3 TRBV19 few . TGTGCCATACGACCGGACCTCTCTGGAAACACCATATATTTT CAIRPDLSGNTIYF
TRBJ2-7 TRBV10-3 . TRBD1 TGTGCCATCAGTCCTCCGGGACAGTCCTACGAGCAGTACTTC CAISPPGQSYEQYF
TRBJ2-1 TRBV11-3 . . TGTGCCAGCAGCTTAGGGCTGGGAAACTACAATGAGCAGTTCTTC CASSLGLGNYNEQFF
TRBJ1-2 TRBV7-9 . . TGTGCCAGCAGCCTCCAGGAAAGCTATGGCTACACCTTC CASSLQESYGYTF
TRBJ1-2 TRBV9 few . TGTGCCAGCAGCGCCAGGGTTAGCTATGGCTACACCTTC CASSARVSYGYTF
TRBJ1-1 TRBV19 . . TGTGCCAGTAGTATTTCTCGAAACACTGAAGCTTTCTTT CASSISRNTEAFF
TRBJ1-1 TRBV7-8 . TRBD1 TGTGCCAGCAGCTTAGCGGACAGGGGTGCTGAAGCTTTCTTT CASSLADRGAEAFF
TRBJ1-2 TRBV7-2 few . TGTGCCAGCAGCCCGCCGGGAGAGGCGCGTGGCTACACCTTC CASSPPGEARGYTF
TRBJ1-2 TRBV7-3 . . TGTGCCAGCGGTTCGGGCCCTAACTATGGCTACACCTTC CASGSGPNYGYTF
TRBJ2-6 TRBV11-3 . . TGTGCCAGCAGCTTCCTGAAATCTGGGGCCAACGTCCTGACTTTC CASSFLKSGANVLTF
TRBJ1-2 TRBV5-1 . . TGCGCCAGCAGCCTTGCGGACACTAACTATGGCTACACCTTC CASSLADTNYGYTF
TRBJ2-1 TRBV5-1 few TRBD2 TGCGCCAGCAGGTTACCCGGCGGGGGAAACAATGAGCAGTTCTTC CASRLPGGGNNEQFF
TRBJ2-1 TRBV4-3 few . TGCGCCAGCAGCCAAGACCCATTCGGGCAGTACAATGAGCAGTTCTTC CASSQDPFGQYNEQFF
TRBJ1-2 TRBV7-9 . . TGTGCCAGCAGCGGTGACGGAGACTATGGCTACACCTTC CASSGDGDYGYTF
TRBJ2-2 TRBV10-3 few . TGTGCCATCTCGAACACCGGGGAGCTGTTTTTT CAISNTGELFF
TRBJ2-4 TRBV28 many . TGTGCCAGCAGTTTCCCGCGCAAGCCCAAAAACATTCAGTACTTC CASSFPRKPKNIQYF
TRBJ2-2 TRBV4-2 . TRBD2 TGTGCCAGCAGCCAAGATCTCTCGGGGGGGAACACCGGGGAGCTGTTTTTT CASSQDLSGGNTGELFF
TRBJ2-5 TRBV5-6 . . TGTGCCAGCAGCTTGTTTATGGCGGGATTGGAGACCCAGTACTTC CASSLFMAGLETQYF
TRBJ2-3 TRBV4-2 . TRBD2 TGTGCCAGCAGCCATTATCTAGCGGGGAGAACAGATACGCAGTATTTT CASSHYLAGRTDTQYF
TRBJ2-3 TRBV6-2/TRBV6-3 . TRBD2 TGTGCCAGCAGTCCTCTAGCGGGGGTGTACACAGATACGCAGTATTTT CASSPLAGVYTDTQYF
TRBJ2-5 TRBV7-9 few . TGTGCCAGCGGTGGATCGGGCTCTTCGATCCAGTACTTC CASGGSGSSIQYF
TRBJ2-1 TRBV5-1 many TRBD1 TGCGCCAGCAGCGCGACAGGGTCTTCCTACAATGAGCAGTTCTTC CASSATGSSYNEQFF
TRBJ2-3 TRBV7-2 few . TGTGCCAGCAGCTCTAGCAGCGCAGATACGCAGTATTTT CASSSSSADTQYF